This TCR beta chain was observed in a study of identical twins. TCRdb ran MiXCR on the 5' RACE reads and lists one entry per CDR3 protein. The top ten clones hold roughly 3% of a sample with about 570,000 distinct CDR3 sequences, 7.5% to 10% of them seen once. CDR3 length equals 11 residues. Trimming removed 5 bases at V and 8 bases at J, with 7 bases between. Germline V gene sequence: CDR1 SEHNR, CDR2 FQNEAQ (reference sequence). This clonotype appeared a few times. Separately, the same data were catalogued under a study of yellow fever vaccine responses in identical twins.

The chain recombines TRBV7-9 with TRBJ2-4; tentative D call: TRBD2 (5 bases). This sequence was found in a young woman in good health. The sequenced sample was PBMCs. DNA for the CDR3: TGTGCCAGCAGCGGAGGCGACATTCAGTACTTC. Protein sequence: CASSGGDIQYF.